The clone carrying this T cell receptor (beta chain) has a count of ten or more. The target antigen is unknown. TCRdb reprocessed the 5' RACE reads with MiXCR, giving one entry per CDR3 protein. Found here are 400,000 or so distinct CDR3 sequences, approximately 10% of them singletons; the top ten hold around 20%. This specimen belongs to a study of T cells after yellow fever vaccination. Study observations and caveats: At under 98% for CD4 and around 91% for CD8, most primary-vaccination clones showed up again after the booster. The secondary T-cell response peaked on day 5, not day 15, but was weaker.

This CDR3 has 14 residues. CDR1 is SGHTA and CDR2 is FQGNSA in the germline V gene. V shed 5 bases, J shed 4 bases, and the junction held 7 bases outside the gene matches. The input for sequencing was PBMCs, taken on the day of the first yellow fever vaccination. The receptor's source is a man between 18 and 35 years old who received the YFV17D yellow fever vaccine. This rearrangement joins TRBV7-2 to TRBJ1-2; 7 bases are a match to TRBD1. CDR3: CASSPTGALYGYTF. In nucleotides, the CDR3 is TGTGCCAGCAGCCCTACAGGGGCCCTCTATGGCTACACCTTC.